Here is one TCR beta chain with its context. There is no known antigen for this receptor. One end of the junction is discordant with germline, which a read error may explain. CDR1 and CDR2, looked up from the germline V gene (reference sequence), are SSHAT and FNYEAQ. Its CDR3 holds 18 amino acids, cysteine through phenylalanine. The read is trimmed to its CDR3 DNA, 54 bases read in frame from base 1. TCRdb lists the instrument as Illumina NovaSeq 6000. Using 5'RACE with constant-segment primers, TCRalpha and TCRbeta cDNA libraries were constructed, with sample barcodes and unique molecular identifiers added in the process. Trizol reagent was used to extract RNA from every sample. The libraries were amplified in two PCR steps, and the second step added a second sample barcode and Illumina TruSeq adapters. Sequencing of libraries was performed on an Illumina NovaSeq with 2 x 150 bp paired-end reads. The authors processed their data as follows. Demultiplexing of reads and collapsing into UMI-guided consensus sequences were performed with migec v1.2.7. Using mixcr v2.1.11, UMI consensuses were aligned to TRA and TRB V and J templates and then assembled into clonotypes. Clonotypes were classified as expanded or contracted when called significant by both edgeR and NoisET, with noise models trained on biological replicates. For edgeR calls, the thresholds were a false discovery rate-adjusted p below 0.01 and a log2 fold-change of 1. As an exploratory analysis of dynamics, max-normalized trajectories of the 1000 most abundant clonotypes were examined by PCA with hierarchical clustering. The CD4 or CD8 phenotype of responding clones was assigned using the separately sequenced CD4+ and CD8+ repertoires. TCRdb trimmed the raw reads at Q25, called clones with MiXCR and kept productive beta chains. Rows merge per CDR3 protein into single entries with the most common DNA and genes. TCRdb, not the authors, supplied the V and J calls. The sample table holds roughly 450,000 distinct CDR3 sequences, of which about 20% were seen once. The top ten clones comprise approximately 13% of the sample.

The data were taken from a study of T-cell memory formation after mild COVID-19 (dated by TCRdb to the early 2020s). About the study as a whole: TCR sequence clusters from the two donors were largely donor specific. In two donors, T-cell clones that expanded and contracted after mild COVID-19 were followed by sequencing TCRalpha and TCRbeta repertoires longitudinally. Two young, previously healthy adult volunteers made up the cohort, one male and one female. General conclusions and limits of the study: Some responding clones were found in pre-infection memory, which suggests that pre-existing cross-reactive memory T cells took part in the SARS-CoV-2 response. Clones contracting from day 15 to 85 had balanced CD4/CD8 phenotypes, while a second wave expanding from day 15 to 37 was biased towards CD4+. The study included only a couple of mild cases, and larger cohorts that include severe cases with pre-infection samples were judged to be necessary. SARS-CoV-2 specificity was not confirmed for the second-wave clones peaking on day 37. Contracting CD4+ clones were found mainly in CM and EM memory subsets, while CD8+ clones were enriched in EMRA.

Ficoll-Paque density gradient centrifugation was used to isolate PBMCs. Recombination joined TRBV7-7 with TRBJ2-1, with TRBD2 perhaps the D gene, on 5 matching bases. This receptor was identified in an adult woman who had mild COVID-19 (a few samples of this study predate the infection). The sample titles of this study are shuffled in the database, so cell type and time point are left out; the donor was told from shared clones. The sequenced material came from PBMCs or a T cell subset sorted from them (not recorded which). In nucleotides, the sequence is TGTGCTAGCAGCTTAGGAGCTCGGGGATTCTCACCTGCAAATGAGCAGTTCTTC. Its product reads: CASSLGARGFSPANEQFF.